The 19 T cell receptor beta chains presented below share a single source sample, sequenced in a study of breast tumors, draining lymph nodes, adjacent tissues. TCRdb redid the calling of the multiplex PCR reads with MiXCR, one entry per CDR3 protein. The top ten clones hold under 30% of a sample with more than 14,000 distinct CDR3 sequences, around 47% of them seen once. The specimen was tumor-adjacent breast tissue. These receptors were collected from a female donor with breast cancer. Some clones in this sample may be carry-over from other donors' samples.

The chain couples TRBV15 to TRBJ1-3; TRBD1 is a possible D gene (5 bases). This CDR3 comprises 17 residues. Looked up from germline, CDR1 is LNHNV and CDR2 is YYDKDF (reference sequence). Deletions cut 2 bases from V and 3 bases from J, with 17 bases between. CDR3 DNA sequence: TGTGCCACCAGCAGAATGGGGACTAGCGGGAGTGGAAACACCATATATTTT. This codes for CATSRMGTSGSGNTIYF.

As concerns this clonotype: A junction boundary mismatches the germline segment, possibly from a read error. V gene TRBV15 combines with J gene TRBJ2-7; 7 bases map to TRBD1. The CDR3 sequence is 15 residues long. Per the germline V gene, CDR1 is LNHNV and CDR2 is YYDKDF (reference sequence). The CDR3 spells CATSRDRAGGYERHF. The CDR3 DNA sequence: TGTGCCACCAGCAGAGATCGCGCAGGGGGTTACGAGCGGCACTTC. Combining the CDR3 with reference TRBV15 and TRBJ2-7 gives the whole variable domain DAMVIQNPRYQVTQFGKPVTLSCSQTLNHNVMYWYQQKSSQAPKLLFHYYDKDFNNEADTPDNFQSRRPNTSFCFLDIRSPGLGDTAMYLCATSRDRAGGYERHFGPGTRLTVT.

About this clonotype: An end of the junction differs from the germline gene, which may be a read error. The chain is built from TRBV20-1 and TRBJ2-7; 13 bases agree with TRBD2. The CDR3 is 11 amino acids. Germline V CDR1 and CDR2: DFQATT, SNEGSKA (reference sequence). As DNA, the CDR3 is TGCAGTGCTGCTGGACTAGCGGGAGTTTTCTTC. This sequence encodes CSAAGLAGVFF.

The chain joins TRBV5-6 to TRBJ1-2, with 7 bases that match TRBD1. CDR1 is SGHDT and CDR2 is YYEEEE in the germline V gene. Germline trimming cut 2 bases from V and 2 bases from J; bases unmatched to any gene: 0. The CDR3 spans 13 residues. The CDR3 bases are TGTGCCAGCAGCTTACAGGGGAACTATGGCTACACCTTC. It specifies CASSLQGNYGYTF.

In this sample, this clonotype turned up many times. V and J are TRBV6-5 and TRBJ2-1; 8 bases agree with TRBD1. The V segment lost 3 bases and the J segment 4 bases; nucleotides outside the gene matches: 8. This CDR3 spans 16 amino acids. Germline CDR1 is MNHEY and CDR2 is SVGAGI. This chain's CDR3 is CASSYGADREYNEQFF. For the CDR3, the DNA is TGTGCCAGCAGTTATGGTGCGGACAGGGAGTACAATGAGCAGTTCTTC.

The CDR3 is CASKRDNEQFF. The CDR3 DNA reads as TGTGCCAGCAAGAGGGACAATGAGCAGTTCTTC. The chain has TRBV2 and TRBJ2-1, with D possibly TRBD2 on 5 matching bases. Looked up from germline, CDR1 is SNHLY and CDR2 is FYNNEI. The CDR3 sequence is 11 residues long. V gave up 7 bases and J gave up 5 bases, with 6 bases separating them.

On this clonotype: An end of the junction does not agree with germline; a read error may underlie this. This chain uses TRBV20-1 with TRBJ2-3; D gene unclear. The CDR3 has 12 amino acids. Germline V gives CDR1 DFQATT, CDR2 SNEGSKA (reference sequence). The CDR3 is CSARDTRNTPYF. The CDR3 bases are TGCAGTGCTAGAGACACCCGGAATACGCCGTATTTT.

In its sample, this clonotype was seen many times. A clone one base away is much larger, so this may be a read error. The rearrangement joins TRBV19 to TRBJ2-5; 9 nucleotides align to TRBD1. CDR1 and CDR2 from the germline V gene are LNHDA and SQIVND (reference sequence). This CDR3 has 18 residues. The CDR3 region is CASSIQTGGAGIQETPYF. The DNA of the CDR3 is TGTGCCAGTAGTATACAAACAGGGGGCGCGGGCATACAAGAGACCCCGTACTTC.

Only a few counts were recorded for this clonotype. The rearrangement links TRBV6-5 to TRBJ2-1; D ambiguous. CDR3 length equals 14 residues. The V end was cut by 2 bases, the J end by 0 bases, with 5 bases between. CDR1 and CDR2 (germline): MNHEY, SVGAGI. The CDR3 DNA sequence: TGTGCCAGCAGTTACCACAACTCCTACAATGAGCAGTTCTTC. The encoded protein is CASSYHNSYNEQFF.

Only a few counts were recorded for this clonotype. This rearrangement joins TRBV4-3 to TRBJ1-6; D is possibly TRBD1 (6 bases). V lost 0 bases to trimming and J lost 6 bases, with 9 bases between them. CDR3 length: 15 residues. CDR1 LGHNA and CDR2 YSLEER come from the germline V gene. The CDR3 nucleotides read TGCGCCAGCAGCCAAGAAGACAGGTCTAATTCACCCCTCCACTTT. Amino acids: CASSQEDRSNSPLHF.

This clonotype showed up many times. This clone may be a read error of a much larger clone one base away. This chain links TRBV20-1 with TRBJ2-7, with TRBD1 identical over 10 bases. In germline, CDR1 is DFQATT, CDR2 SNEGSKA (reference sequence). This CDR3 comprises 13 residues. The CDR3 bases are TGCAGTACGACAGGGGGCTCCTCCTACGCGCAGTACTTC. Translating it yields CSTTGGSSYAQYF.

This clonotype was observed at least ten times. The CDR3 reads CAISDPGQGANTGELFF. Written as DNA, the CDR3 is TGTGCCATCAGTGATCCCGGACAGGGGGCGAACACCGGGGAGCTGTTTTTT. This chain joins TRBV10-3 and TRBJ2-2; 10 bases map to TRBD1. V was clipped by 3 bases and J by 0 bases; unmatched bases: 4. The CDR3 contains 17 residues. Germline loops: CDR1 ENHRY, CDR2 SYGVKD.

This clonotype was counted only a few times. The gene calls are TRBV6-5 and TRBJ2-5, with D perhaps given as TRBD1 or TRBD2 (5 bases each). V dropped 5 bases and J dropped 1 base, with 14 bases sitting between them. Germline V gene data show CDR1 as MNHEY and CDR2 as SVGAGI. The CDR3 contains 15 residues. The CDR3 DNA reads as TGTGCCAGCAGTAAGGGACCGAACTTCCAAGAGACCCAGTACTTC. Its translation: CASSKGPNFQETQYF.

This clonotype was seen at least ten times. The junction does not match germline at one end; this may be a read error. The V gene is TRBV6-4, the J gene TRBJ2-4, with a tentative D call TRBD2 (5 bases). CDR1 is MRHNA, CDR2 SNTAGT, per germline. The CDR3 sequence is 16 residues long. CDR3 bases: TGTGCCAGCAGTCACTCGAGGGATCTAGCCAAAAACATTCAGTACTTC. This translates into CASSHSRDLAKNIQYF.

V and J are TRBV9 and TRBJ1-6, with D tentatively TRBD1 (6 bases). This CDR3 is built from 15 residues. Trimming removed 4 bases at V and 5 bases at J, with 13 bases between. Germline CDR1 is SGDLS and CDR2 is YYNGEE. The DNA for the CDR3 is TGTGCCAGCAGCTCGCGGGCAGGGGATAATTCACCCCTCCACTTT. Protein product: CASSSRAGDNSPLHF.

This clonotype was seen at least ten times. No conserved phenylalanine or tryptophan is present at the end of the CDR3, so a read error is the likely explanation. The rearrangement uses TRBV19 and TRBJ2-6; the D is unclear. Germline lookup yields CDR1 LNHDA and CDR2 SQIVND (reference sequence). There are 16 residues in the CDR3. Trimming cost V 3 bases and J 0 bases, with 9 bases left between them. CDR3 in DNA: TGTGCCAGTAGTATTATCGGAAGCTCTGGGGCCAACGTCCTGACTTCC. Its protein product is CASSIIGSSGANVLTS.

This clonotype appeared once. Being one base from a much bigger clone, this may be a read error. This sequence joins TRBV5-1 and TRBJ1-4; D gene uncertain. The CDR3 covers 15 residues. Germline V gene sequence: CDR1 SGHRS, CDR2 YFSETQ. CDR3 sequence (DNA): TGCGCCGGCAGCCCTGGTTGGGGAACTAATGAAAAACTGTTTTTT. Its translation is CAGSPGWGTNEKLFF.

This chain connects TRBV5-5 to TRBJ2-7; 7 nucleotides match TRBD2. Germline CDR1 SGHKS, CDR2 YYEKEE (reference sequence). The V gene end was trimmed by 5 bases and the J gene end by 2 bases; junction bases not matched to a gene: 10. The CDR3 totals 15 residues. The CDR3 DNA reads TGTGCCAGCAGTTATCGCGGGGGAGTCCCCTACGAGCAGTACGTC. Translating gives CASSYRGGVPYEQYV.

The gene calls are TRBV13 and TRBJ2-5, with 7 bases aligning to TRBD2. Germline CDR1 is PRHDT and CDR2 is FYEKMQ (reference sequence). The CDR3 totals 14 residues. V trimming: 5 bases; J trimming: 5 bases; junction bases outside the gene matches: 8. CDR3 nucleotide sequence: TGTGCCAGCAGCGTGTGGGGGGGGTTGGAGACCCAGTACTTC. Its translation is CASSVWGGLETQYF.